This T cell receptor beta chain was retrieved from a study of blood T cell repertoires in COVID-19. Background on the study: Samples taken during acute and convalescent COVID-19 were collected in the United States, Italy and Spain. T cells, B-cell-depleted T cells, or PBMCs provided the cDNA or gDNA that served as material.

Germline lookup yields CDR1 MNHEY and CDR2 SMNVEV (reference sequence). The length of the CDR3 is 15 residues. Trimming removed 3 bases from V and 0 bases from J, with 9 bases in between. The method was immunoSEQ multiplex PCR; TCRdb's version includes in-frame clones alone and lacks a portion of them. Of fewer than 350,000 clones listed, around four fifths are singletons. The source is a woman aged 50 to 60 with active or convalescent COVID-19. V gene TRBV27 combines with J gene TRBJ1-3, with D uncertain. Source material: peripheral blood. CDR3 region: CASSFAPISGNTIYF. The CDR3 nucleotides read TGTGCCAGCAGTTTCGCCCCTATCTCTGGAAACACCATATATTTT.